The T cell receptor beta chain under discussion was sequenced for a study of T cell responses to AZD1222 COVID-19 vaccine. Study-level background: Second doses that came at about 4 or about 12 weeks were put together. Study outcomes and limitations: Among spike-specific TCRs, nearly half reportedly target unmutated variant regions.

In regard to this clone: Its cognate antigen is unknown.

The CDR3 has 14 amino acids. The germline CDR1 and CDR2 sequences are ENHRY and SYGVKD. V shed 6 bases and J 5 bases; nucleotides not matched to a gene: 7. The table came from immunoSEQ multiplex PCR; TCRdb's copy has only in-frame clones and leaves some out. The table lists 150,000 to 200,000 clones, 85% to 90% of them singletons. The TCR comes from an adult in good health. This chain joins TRBV10-3 and TRBJ2-5, with 9 bases identical to TRBD1. Sequencing used peripheral blood, obtained on day 0 of AZD1222 vaccination. The CDR3 nucleotides read TGTGCCATCAGGCCGGACAGGGGCGGGGAGACCCAGTACTTC. This encodes CAIRPDRGGETQYF.